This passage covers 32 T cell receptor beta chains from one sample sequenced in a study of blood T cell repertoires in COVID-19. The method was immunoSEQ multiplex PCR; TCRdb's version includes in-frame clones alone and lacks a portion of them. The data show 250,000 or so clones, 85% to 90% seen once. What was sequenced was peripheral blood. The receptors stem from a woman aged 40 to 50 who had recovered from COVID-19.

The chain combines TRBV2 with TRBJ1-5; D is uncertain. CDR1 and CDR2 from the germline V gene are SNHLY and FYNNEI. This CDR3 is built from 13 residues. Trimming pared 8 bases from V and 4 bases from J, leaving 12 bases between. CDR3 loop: CASGPSLNQPQHF. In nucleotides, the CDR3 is TGTGCCAGCGGGCCCAGCCTGAATCAGCCCCAGCATTTT.

The DNA for the CDR3 is TGTGCCAGCAGAGCGGGACTAGCGGAACGCTCCTACGAGCAGTACGTC. It translates to CASRAGLAERSYEQYV. V is TRBV7-7 and J is TRBJ2-7, with 11 bases fitting TRBD2. Germline V gives CDR1 SSHAT, CDR2 FNYEAQ (reference sequence). The CDR3 extends over 16 amino acids. The V segment lost 6 bases and the J segment 0 bases; nucleotides outside the gene matches: 7.

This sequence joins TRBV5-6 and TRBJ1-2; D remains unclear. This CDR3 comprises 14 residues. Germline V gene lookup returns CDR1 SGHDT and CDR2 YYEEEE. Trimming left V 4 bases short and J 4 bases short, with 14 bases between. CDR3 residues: CASSHPKGVYGYTF. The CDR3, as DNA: TGTGCCAGCAGCCACCCTAAGGGAGTCTATGGCTACACCTTC. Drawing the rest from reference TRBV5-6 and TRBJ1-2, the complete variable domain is DAGVTQSPTHLIKTRGQQVTLRCSPKSGHDTVSWYQQALGQGPQFIFQYYEEEERQRGNFPDRFSGHQFPNYSSELNVNALLLGDSALYLCASSHPKGVYGYTFGSGTRLTVV.

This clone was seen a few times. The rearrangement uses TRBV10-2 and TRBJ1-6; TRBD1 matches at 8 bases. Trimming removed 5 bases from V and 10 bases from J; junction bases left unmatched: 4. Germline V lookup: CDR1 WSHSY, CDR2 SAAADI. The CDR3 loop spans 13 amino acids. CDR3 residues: CASSMDRASPLHF. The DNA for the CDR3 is TGCGCCAGCAGTATGGACAGGGCCTCACCCCTCCACTTT.

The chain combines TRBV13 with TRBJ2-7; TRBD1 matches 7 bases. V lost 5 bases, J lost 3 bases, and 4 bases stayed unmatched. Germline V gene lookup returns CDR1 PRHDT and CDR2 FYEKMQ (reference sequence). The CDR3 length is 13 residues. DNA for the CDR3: TGTGCCAGCAGCACAGGACAGGACTACGAGCAGTACTTC. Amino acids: CASSTGQDYEQYF.

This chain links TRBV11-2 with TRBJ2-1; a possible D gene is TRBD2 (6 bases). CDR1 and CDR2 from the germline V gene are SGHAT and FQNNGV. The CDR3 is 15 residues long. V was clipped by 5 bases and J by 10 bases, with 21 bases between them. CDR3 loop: CASSRRSGSLREQFF. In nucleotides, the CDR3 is TGTGCCAGCAGCCGGAGAAGCGGGTCCCTGAGAGAGCAGTTCTTC. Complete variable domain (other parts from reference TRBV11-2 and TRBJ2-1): EAGVAQSPRYKIIEKRQSVAFWCNPISGHATLYWYQQILGQGPKLLIQFQNNGVVDDSQLPKDRFSAERLKGVDSTLKIQPAKLEDSAVYLCASSRRSGSLREQFFGPGTRLTVL.

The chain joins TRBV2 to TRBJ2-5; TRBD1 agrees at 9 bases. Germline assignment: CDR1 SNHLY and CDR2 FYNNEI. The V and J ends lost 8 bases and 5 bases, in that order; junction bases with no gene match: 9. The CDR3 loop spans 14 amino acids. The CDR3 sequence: CASLQQGAGETQYF. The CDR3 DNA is TGTGCCAGCCTGCAACAGGGGGCAGGGGAGACCCAGTACTTC. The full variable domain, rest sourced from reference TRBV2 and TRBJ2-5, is EPEVTQTPSHQVTQMGQEVILRCVPISNHLYFYWYRQILGQKVEFLVSFYNNEISEKSEIFDDQFSVERPDGSNFTLKIRSTKLEDSAMYFCASLQQGAGETQYFGPGTRLLVL.

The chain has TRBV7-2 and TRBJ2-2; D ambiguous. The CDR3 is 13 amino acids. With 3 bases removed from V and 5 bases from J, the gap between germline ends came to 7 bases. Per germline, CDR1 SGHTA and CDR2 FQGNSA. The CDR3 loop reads CASSFKLTGELFF. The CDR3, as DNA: TGTGCCAGCAGCTTTAAGCTGACCGGGGAGCTGTTTTTT.

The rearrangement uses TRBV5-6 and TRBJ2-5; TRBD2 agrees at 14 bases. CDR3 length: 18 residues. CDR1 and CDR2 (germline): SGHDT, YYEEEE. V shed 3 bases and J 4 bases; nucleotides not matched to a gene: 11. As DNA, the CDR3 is TGTGCCAGCAGCTACCTCGTCGGGACTAGCGGGAGACTAGAGACCCAGTACTTC. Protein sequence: CASSYLVGTSGRLETQYF. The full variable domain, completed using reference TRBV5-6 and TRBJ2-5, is DAGVTQSPTHLIKTRGQQVTLRCSPKSGHDTVSWYQQALGQGPQFIFQYYEEEERQRGNFPDRFSGHQFPNYSSELNVNALLLGDSALYLCASSYLVGTSGRLETQYFGPGTRLLVL.

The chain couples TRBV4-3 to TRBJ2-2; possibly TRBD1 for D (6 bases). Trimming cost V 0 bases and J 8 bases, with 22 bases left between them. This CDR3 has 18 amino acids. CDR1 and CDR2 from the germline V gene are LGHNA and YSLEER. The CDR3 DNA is TGCGCCAGCAGCCAAGAGCCAGGACAGCTTAGTCGTTCGGGGGAGCTGTTTTTT. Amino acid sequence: CASSQEPGQLSRSGELFF.

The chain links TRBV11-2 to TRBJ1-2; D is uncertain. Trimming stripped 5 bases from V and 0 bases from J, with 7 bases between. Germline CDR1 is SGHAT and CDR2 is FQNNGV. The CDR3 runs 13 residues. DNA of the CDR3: TGTGCCAGCAGCCCCCCCGCTAACTATGGCTACACCTTC. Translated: CASSPPANYGYTF.

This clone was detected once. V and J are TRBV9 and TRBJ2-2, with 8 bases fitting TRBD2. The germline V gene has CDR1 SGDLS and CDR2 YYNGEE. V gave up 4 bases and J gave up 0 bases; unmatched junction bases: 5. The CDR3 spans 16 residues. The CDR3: CASSPRLASNTGELFF. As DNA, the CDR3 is TGTGCCAGCAGCCCCCGACTAGCGTCGAACACCGGGGAGCTGTTTTTT.

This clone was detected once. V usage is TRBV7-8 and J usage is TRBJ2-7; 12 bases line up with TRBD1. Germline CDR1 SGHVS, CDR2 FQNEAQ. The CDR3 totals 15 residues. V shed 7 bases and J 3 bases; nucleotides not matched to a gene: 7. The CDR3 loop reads CASTPGTGGFYEQYV. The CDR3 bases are TGTGCCAGCACCCCAGGGACAGGGGGCTTCTACGAGCAGTACGTC.

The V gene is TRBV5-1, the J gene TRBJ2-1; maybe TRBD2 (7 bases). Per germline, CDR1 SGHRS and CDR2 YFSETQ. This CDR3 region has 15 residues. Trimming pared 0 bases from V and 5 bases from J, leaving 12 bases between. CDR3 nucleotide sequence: TGCGCCAGCAGCTTGGGTGGGGGGGCCCACAATGAGCAGTTCTTC. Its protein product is CASSLGGGAHNEQFF. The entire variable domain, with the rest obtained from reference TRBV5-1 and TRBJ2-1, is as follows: KAGVTQTPRYLIKTRGQQVTLSCSPISGHRSVSWYQQTPGQGLQFLFEYFSETQRNKGNFPGRFSGRQFSNSRSEMNVSTLELGDSALYLCASSLGGGAHNEQFFGPGTRLTVL.

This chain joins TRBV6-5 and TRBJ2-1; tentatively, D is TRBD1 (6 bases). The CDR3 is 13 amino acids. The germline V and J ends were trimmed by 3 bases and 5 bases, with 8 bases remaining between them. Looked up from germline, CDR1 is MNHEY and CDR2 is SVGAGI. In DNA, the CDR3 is TGTGCCAGCAGTTATGGACAGAACAATGAGCAGTTCTTC. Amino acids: CASSYGQNNEQFF.

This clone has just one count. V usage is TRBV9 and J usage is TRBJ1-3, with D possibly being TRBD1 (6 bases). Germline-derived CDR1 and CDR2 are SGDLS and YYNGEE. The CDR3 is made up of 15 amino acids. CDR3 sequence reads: CASSAGVSSGNTIYF. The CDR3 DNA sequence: TGTGCGAGCTCTGCAGGGGTAAGCTCTGGAAACACCATATATTTT. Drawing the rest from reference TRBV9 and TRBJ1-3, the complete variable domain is DSGVTQTPKHLITATGQRVTLRCSPRSGDLSVYWYQQSLDQGLQFLIQYYNGEERAKGNILERFSAQQFPDLHSELNLSSLELGDSALYFCASSAGVSSGNTIYFGEGSWLTVV.

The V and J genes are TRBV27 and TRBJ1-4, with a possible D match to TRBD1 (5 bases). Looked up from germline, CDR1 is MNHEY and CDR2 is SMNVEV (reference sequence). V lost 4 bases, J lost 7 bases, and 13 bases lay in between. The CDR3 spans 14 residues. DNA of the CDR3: TGTGCCAGCAGTTGGTGGGGCGGCGGTGAAAAACTGTTTTTT. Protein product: CASSWWGGGEKLFF.

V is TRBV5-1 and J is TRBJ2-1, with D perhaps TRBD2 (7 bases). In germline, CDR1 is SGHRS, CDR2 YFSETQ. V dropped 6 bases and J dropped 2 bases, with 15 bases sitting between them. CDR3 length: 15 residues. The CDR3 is CASKRGGETYNEQFF. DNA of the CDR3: TGCGCCAGCAAAAGAGGGGGGGAGACCTACAATGAGCAGTTCTTC.

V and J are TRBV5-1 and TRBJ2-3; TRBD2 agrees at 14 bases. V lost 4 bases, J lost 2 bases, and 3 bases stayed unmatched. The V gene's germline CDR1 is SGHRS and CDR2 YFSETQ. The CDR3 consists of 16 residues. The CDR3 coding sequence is TGCGCCAGCAGCGGGGGACTAGCGGGAGTCACAGATACGCAGTATTTT. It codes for CASSGGLAGVTDTQYF.

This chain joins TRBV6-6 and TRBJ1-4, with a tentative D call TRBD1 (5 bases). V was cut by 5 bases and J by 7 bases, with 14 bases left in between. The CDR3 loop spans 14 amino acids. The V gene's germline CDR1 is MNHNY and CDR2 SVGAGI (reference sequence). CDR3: CASSQDRYSEKLFF. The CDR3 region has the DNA TGTGCCAGCAGTCAAGACAGATACTCTGAAAAACTGTTTTTT.

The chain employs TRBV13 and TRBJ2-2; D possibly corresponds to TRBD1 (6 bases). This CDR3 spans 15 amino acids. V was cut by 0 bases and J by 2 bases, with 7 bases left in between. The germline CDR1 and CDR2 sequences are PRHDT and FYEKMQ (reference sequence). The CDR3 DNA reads TGTGCCAGCAGCTTAGGAGGGGGAAACACCGGGGAGCTGTTTTTT. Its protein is CASSLGGGNTGELFF.

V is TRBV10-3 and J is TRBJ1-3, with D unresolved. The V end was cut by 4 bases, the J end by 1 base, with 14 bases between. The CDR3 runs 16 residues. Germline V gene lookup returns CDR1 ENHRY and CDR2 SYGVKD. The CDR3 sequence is CAISGDAGISGNTIYF. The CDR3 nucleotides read TGTGCCATCAGTGGTGACGCGGGGATATCTGGAAACACCATATATTTT.

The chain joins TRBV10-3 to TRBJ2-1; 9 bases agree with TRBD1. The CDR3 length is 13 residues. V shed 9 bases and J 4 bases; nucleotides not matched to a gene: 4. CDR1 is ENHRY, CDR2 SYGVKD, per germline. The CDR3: CAIAGQGYNEQFF. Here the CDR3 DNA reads TGTGCCATAGCGGGACAGGGATACAATGAGCAGTTCTTC.

The CDR3 DNA reads as TGTGCCAGCAGGCCCCCTACACGGGCTGAAGCTTTCTTT. It encodes CASRPPTRAEAFF. The chain employs TRBV6-5 and TRBJ1-1; D not certain. Germline CDR1 MNHEY, CDR2 SVGAGI. Trimming cost V 6 bases and J 6 bases, with 14 bases left between them. This CDR3 spans 13 amino acids.

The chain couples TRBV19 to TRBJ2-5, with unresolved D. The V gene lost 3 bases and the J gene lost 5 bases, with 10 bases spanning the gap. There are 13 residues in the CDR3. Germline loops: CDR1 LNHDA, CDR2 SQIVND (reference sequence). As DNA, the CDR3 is TGTGCCAGTAGTATTTATACCAGTGAGACCCAGTACTTC. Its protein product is CASSIYTSETQYF.

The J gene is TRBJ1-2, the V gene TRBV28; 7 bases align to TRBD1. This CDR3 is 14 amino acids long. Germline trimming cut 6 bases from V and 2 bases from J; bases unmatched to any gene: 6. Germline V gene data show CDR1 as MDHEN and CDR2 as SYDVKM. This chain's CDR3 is CASSTTTGNYGYTF. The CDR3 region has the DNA TGTGCCAGCAGCACTACGACAGGGAACTATGGCTACACCTTC.

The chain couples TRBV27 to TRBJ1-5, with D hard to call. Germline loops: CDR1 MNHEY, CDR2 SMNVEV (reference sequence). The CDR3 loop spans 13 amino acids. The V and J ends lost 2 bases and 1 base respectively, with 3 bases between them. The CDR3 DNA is TGTGCCAGCAGTTTAGAGAGCAATCAGCCCCAGCATTTT. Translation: CASSLESNQPQHF.

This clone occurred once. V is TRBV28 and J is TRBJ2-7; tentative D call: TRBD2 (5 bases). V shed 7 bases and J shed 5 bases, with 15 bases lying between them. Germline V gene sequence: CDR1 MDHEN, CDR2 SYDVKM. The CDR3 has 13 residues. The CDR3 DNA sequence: TGTGCCAGCATGTGGAGCGGTACGGACGAGCAGTACTTC. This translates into CASMWSGTDEQYF.

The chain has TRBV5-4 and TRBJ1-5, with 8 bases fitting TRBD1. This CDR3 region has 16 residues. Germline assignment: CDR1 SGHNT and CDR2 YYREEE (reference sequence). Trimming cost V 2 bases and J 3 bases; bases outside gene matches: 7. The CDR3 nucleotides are TGTGCCAGCAGCTTCCGGGACAGGACGCCCAATCAGCCCCAGCATTTT. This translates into CASSFRDRTPNQPQHF. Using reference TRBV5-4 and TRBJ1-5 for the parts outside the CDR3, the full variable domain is ETGVTQSPTHLIKTRGQQVTLRCSSQSGHNTVSWYQQALGQGPQFIFQYYREEENGRGNFPPRFSGLQFPNYSSELNVNALELDDSALYLCASSFRDRTPNQPQHFGDGTRLSIL.

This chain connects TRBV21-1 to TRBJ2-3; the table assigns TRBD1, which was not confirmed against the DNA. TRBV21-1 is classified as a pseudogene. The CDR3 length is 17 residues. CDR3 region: CASSKLAGTGGTDTQYF. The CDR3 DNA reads TGTGCCAGCAGCAAGCTCGCCGGGACAGGCGGCACAGATACGCAGTATTTT.

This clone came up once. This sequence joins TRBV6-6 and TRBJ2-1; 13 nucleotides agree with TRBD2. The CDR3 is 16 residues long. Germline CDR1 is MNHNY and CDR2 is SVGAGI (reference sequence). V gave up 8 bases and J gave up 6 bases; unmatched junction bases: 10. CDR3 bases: TGTGCCAGCGGGGATGAGACTAGCGGGAGGTTCAATGAGCAGTTCTTC. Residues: CASGDETSGRFNEQFF.

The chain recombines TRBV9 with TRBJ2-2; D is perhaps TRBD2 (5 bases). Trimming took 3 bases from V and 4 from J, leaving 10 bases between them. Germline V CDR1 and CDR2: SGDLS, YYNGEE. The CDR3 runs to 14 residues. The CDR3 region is CASSDGVGTGELFF. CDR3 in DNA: TGTGCCAGCAGCGACGGGGTGGGCACCGGGGAGCTGTTTTTT.